The 17 T cell receptor beta chains below come from one sample, sequenced in a study of T-cell reconstitution after alpha-beta-depleted transplantation in children. During its preparation, the TCRbeta library received unique molecular identifiers. In TCRdb, the PCR reads were re-called with MiXCR into one record per CDR3 protein. The repertoire holds about 78,000 distinct CDR3 sequences, with roughly 15% as singletons. The sequencing used PBMCs, mostly from graft donor cells, collected 180 days after TCRalphabeta/CD19-depleted stem cell transplant. These receptors were taken from a male patient aged 2-10 years who had a stem cell transplant for acute lymphoblastic leukemia, so the T cells may come from the graft donor.

CDR3 protein: CASSTSSWSASGYTF. CDR3 nucleotides: TGTGCCAGCAGTACCTCCTCCTGGTCAGCTTCTGGCTACACCTTC. The chain is built from TRBV12-3 or TRBV12-4 and TRBJ1-2, with no clear D. Between the trimmed V and J ends, which lost 5 bases and 7 bases, there was a span of 20 bases. CDR3 length: 15 residues.

The rearrangement links TRBV20-1 to TRBJ2-7; TRBD2 matches at 8 bases. Germline assignment: CDR1 DFQATT and CDR2 SNEGSKA (reference sequence). The length of the CDR3 is 15 residues. Trimming cost V 3 bases and J 7 bases; bases outside gene matches: 14. The CDR3 sequence is CSARRGLVGAGEQYF. The CDR3 DNA is TGCAGTGCTAGGCGGGGACTAGTCGGCGCGGGGGAGCAGTACTTC.

In this sample, this clonotype turned up a few times. This chain uses TRBV7-2 with TRBJ1-1; possibly TRBD1 for D (6 bases). The CDR3 is 13 amino acids. From germline, CDR1 is SGHTA and CDR2 FQGNSA. Trimming took off 2 bases at V and 4 bases at J, with 8 bases between the two ends. This CDR3 reads CASSLKGGTEAFF. The CDR3 nucleotides read TGTGCCAGCAGCTTAAAAGGGGGCACTGAAGCTTTCTTT.

This clonotype was observed a handful of times. The chain carries TRBV10-3 and TRBJ1-5, with TRBD1 as a possible D gene (6 bases). The CDR3 is 15 residues long. V lost 6 bases and J lost 5, with 17 bases in between. Germline loops: CDR1 ENHRY, CDR2 SYGVKD. The CDR3 sequence: CAISSGQPFYQPQHF. The CDR3 DNA reads TGTGCCATCAGCTCTGGACAGCCCTTTTATCAGCCCCAGCATTTT.

This clonotype was counted between two and nine times. The rearrangement links TRBV3-1 to TRBJ2-3; D is undetermined. The CDR3 length is 12 residues. The ends were cut back, 4 bases at V and 5 bases at J, with 7 bases in the middle. CDR1 is LGHDT and CDR2 is YNNKEL in the germline V gene (reference sequence). CDR3 coding DNA: TGTGCCAGCAGCCTCCTGGAAGATACGCAGTATTTT. Translation: CASSLLEDTQYF.

This clonotype has only a few counts. This chain joins TRBV19 and TRBJ2-1; TRBD2 is a possible D gene (6 bases). The CDR3 totals 13 residues. The germline gives CDR1 LNHDA, CDR2 SQIVND (reference sequence). V lost 6 bases and J lost 7, with 13 bases in between. The DNA for the CDR3 is TGTGCCAGTAGCCCACCTCTAGCGAATGAGCAGTTCTTC. It encodes CASSPPLANEQFF.

V is TRBV24-1 and J is TRBJ2-2, with D unresolved. V dropped 10 bases and J dropped 0 bases, with 11 bases sitting between them. CDR3 length: 14 amino acids. Per the germline V gene, CDR1 is KGHDR and CDR2 is SFDVKD. The CDR3 loop is CATTSGSNTGELFF. DNA of the CDR3: TGTGCCACTACGTCCGGGTCGAACACCGGGGAGCTGTTTTTT.

This clonotype was observed a few times. The gene calls are TRBV7-9 and TRBJ1-3; D unresolved. The CDR3 is 12 amino acids. Trimming pared 0 bases from V and 5 bases from J, leaving 2 bases between. Per germline, CDR1 SEHNR and CDR2 FQNEAQ (reference sequence). CDR3 loop: CASSLARNTIYF. The DNA of the CDR3 is TGTGCCAGCAGCTTAGCGAGAAACACCATATATTTT.

This clonotype was detected a few times. CDR3 protein: CATSRATSGRGNEQFF. The DNA for the CDR3 is TGTGCCACCAGCAGAGCGACTAGCGGGAGAGGGAATGAGCAGTTCTTC. This chain links TRBV15 with TRBJ2-1, with 12 nucleotides matching TRBD2. The CDR3 has 16 amino acids. After removal of 1 base from V and 7 bases from J, the junction contained 5 bases not matched to a gene. Germline loops: CDR1 LNHNV, CDR2 YYDKDF (reference sequence). Combining the CDR3 with reference TRBV15 and TRBJ2-1 gives the whole variable domain DAMVIQNPRYQVTQFGKPVTLSCSQTLNHNVMYWYQQKSSQAPKLLFHYYDKDFNNEADTPDNFQSRRPNTSFCFLDIRSPGLGDTAMYLCATSRATSGRGNEQFFGPGTRLTVL.

At least ten counts were recorded for this clonotype. This chain links TRBV12-3 or TRBV12-4 with TRBJ2-1; TRBD2 aligns across 13 bases. Trimming cost V 1 base and J 7 bases; bases outside gene matches: 19. The CDR3 consists of 21 residues. In DNA, the CDR3 is TGTGCCAGCAGTTTAGTGGGTTGGATGGGGAGGGGACTAGCGGGGCGGAATGAGCAGTTCTTC. It specifies CASSLVGWMGRGLAGRNEQFF.

In its sample, this clonotype was seen a few times. The chain combines TRBV19 with TRBJ2-1, with D perhaps being TRBD1 or TRBD2 (5 bases each). The length of the CDR3 is 18 residues. V dropped 2 bases and J dropped 4 bases, with 21 bases sitting between them. Germline assignment: CDR1 LNHDA and CDR2 SQIVND (reference sequence). The CDR3 sequence is CASSIYLRGAAEYNEQFF. The CDR3 DNA sequence: TGTGCCAGTAGTATATACCTTAGAGGGGCCGCGGAATACAATGAGCAGTTCTTC.

This clonotype was counted a few times. The CDR3 DNA reads TGTGCCAGCAATCCCGGCTCCGGTTCCTACGAGCAGTACTTC. Translated, it gives CASNPGSGSYEQYF. J is TRBJ2-7 and V is TRBV3-1, with no clear D. CDR3 length: 14 residues. Trimming took 7 bases from V and 1 from J, leaving 14 bases between them. Germline-derived CDR1 and CDR2 are LGHDT and YNNKEL (reference sequence).

The J gene is TRBJ2-1, the V gene TRBV5-1; D is unresolved. Trimming took off 2 bases at V and 2 bases at J, with 11 bases between the two ends. This CDR3 is built from 15 residues. Germline V gene sequence: CDR1 SGHRS, CDR2 YFSETQ. In DNA form, the CDR3 reads TGCGCCAGCAGCTTACGGGTAGGGCCCTACAATGAGCAGTTCTTC. Its protein product is CASSLRVGPYNEQFF.

The sample holds many counts of this clonotype. The chain joins TRBV12-3 or TRBV12-4 to TRBJ1-2, with D possibly being TRBD1 (5 bases). The CDR3 is 10 amino acids. The V and J ends lost 8 bases and 14 bases respectively, with 15 bases between them. CDR3 region: CASVGRSLTF. The CDR3 region has the DNA TGTGCCAGCGTGGGACGGTCCCTTACCTTC.

The CDR3 reads CASSFSRGNLGYTF. As DNA, the CDR3 is TGTGCCAGCAGTTTTAGCAGGGGGAATCTTGGCTACACCTTC. V is TRBV27 and J is TRBJ1-2; 7 bases map to TRBD1. Germline CDR1 and CDR2: MNHEY and SMNVEV (reference sequence). The CDR3 consists of 14 residues. The V and J ends lost 3 bases and 7 bases, in that order; junction bases with no gene match: 8.

This clonotype was counted a few times. V and J are TRBV12-3 or TRBV12-4 and TRBJ2-5; 12 positions match TRBD2. CDR3 size: 17 residues. Unmatched junction bases numbered 12, after V lost 5 bases and J lost 5 bases. The CDR3 DNA sequence: TGTGCCAGCAGTCCTGAATCTAGCGGGAGGGTGTGGGAGACCCAGTACTTC. Its protein is CASSPESSGRVWETQYF.

In its sample, this clonotype was seen a few times. CDR3 in DNA: TGTGCCAGCAGCTTGGCACTAGCGGGAGGGCCGTCCCAAGAGACCCAGTACTTC. Translated, it gives CASSLALAGGPSQETQYF. The V and J genes are TRBV5-6 and TRBJ2-5; the match to TRBD2 covers 13 bases. Germline V gene data show CDR1 as SGHDT and CDR2 as YYEEEE. J lost 1 base, V lost 0 bases, and 6 bases had no gene match. This CDR3 has 18 residues. The complete variable domain, with remaining parts taken from reference TRBV5-6 and TRBJ2-5, reads DAGVTQSPTHLIKTRGQQVTLRCSPKSGHDTVSWYQQALGQGPQFIFQYYEEEERQRGNFPDRFSGHQFPNYSSELNVNALLLGDSALYLCASSLALAGGPSQETQYFGPGTRLLVL.